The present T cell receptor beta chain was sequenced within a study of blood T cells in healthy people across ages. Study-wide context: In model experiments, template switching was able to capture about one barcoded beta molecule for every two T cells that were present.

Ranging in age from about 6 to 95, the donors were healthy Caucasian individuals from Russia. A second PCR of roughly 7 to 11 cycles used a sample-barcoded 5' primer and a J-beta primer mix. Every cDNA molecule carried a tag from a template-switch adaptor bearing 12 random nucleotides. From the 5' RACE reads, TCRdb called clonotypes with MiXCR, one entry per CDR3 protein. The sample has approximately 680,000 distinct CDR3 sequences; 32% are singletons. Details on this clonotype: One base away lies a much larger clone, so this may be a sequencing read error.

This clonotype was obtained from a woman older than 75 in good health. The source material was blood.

CDR3 in DNA: TGCGGCAGCAGTGTGACGGGGGGGTTTTTCACAGATACGCAGTATTTT. Translating it yields CGSSVTGGFFTDTQYF. The rearrangement joins TRBV10-2 to TRBJ2-3; 8 nucleotides line up with TRBD2. Looked up from germline, CDR1 is WSHSY and CDR2 is SAAADI. This CDR3 region has 16 residues.